These 4 T cell receptor beta chains came from one sample sequenced in a study of response to subunit inactivated influenza vaccine. TCRdb fed the RT-PCR reads into MiXCR, producing one record per CDR3 protein. The repertoire holds some 850,000 distinct CDR3 sequences, approximately 17% seen once, with under 13% in the top ten. The source was PBMCs from blood, collected roughly 5 days after vaccination. Source of these receptors: a man in his forties or fifties who received an inactivated influenza vaccine.

V and J are TRBV7-9 and TRBJ1-2; the D is unclear. The germline gives CDR1 SEHNR, CDR2 FQNEAQ (reference sequence). Trimming removed 1 base at V and 8 bases at J, with 14 bases between. CDR3 length equals 14 residues. The CDR3 coding sequence is TGTGCCAGCAGCTTAGGGGCAGGATTTTACGGCTACACCTTC. Translated, it gives CASSLGAGFYGYTF. Drawing the rest from reference TRBV7-9 and TRBJ1-2, the complete variable domain is DTGVSQNPRHKITKRGQNVTFRCDPISEHNRLYWYRQTLGQGPEFLTYFQNEAQLEKSRLLSDRFSAERPKGSFSTLEIQRTEQGDSAMYLCASSLGAGFYGYTFGSGTRLTVV.

The table lists this clonotype with a few counts. This sequence joins TRBV6-5 and TRBJ1-1; 8 positions match TRBD1. The CDR3 runs 15 residues. Germline CDR1 MNHEY, CDR2 SVGAGI. J was trimmed by 1 base and V by 2 bases; bases with no gene match: 3. The CDR3 spells CASSYNRGGNTEAFF. DNA for the CDR3: TGTGCCAGCAGTTACAACAGGGGGGGGAACACTGAAGCTTTCTTT.

This clonotype showed up many times. The CDR3 region has the DNA TGCAGTGCTAGAGGTTTTACTAGCGGGAGCTACGAGCAGTACTTC. Translation gives CSARGFTSGSYEQYF. The chain employs TRBV20-1 and TRBJ2-7, with 11 bases identical to TRBD2. Germline CDR1 DFQATT, CDR2 SNEGSKA (reference sequence). The CDR3 spans 15 residues. Trimming took 1 base from V and 3 from J; bases not matched to a gene: 5.

This chain joins TRBV9 and TRBJ2-7; perhaps TRBD2 as D (5 bases). Germline-derived CDR1 and CDR2 are SGDLS and YYNGEE. This CDR3 comprises 13 residues. The V end was cut by 3 bases, the J end by 6 bases, with 13 bases between. This chain's CDR3 is CASSGRWESEQYF. In nucleotides, the CDR3 is TGTGCCAGCAGCGGACGATGGGAGAGCGAGCAGTACTTC.